Given below is one T cell receptor (beta chain) in context. Its target is unknown. These data are taken from a study of cytomegalovirus exposure and HLA in healthy donors. In the study overall: The same platform as the approximately 670 first-cohort repertoires was used for the 95 to 150 validation repertoires, a later analysis reported.

Germline V gives CDR1 SGHTA, CDR2 FQGNSA. The trim removed 5 bases at V and 5 bases at J, leaving 18 bases unmatched. The CDR3 covers 18 residues. Sequencing used immunoSEQ multiplex PCR; TCRdb keeps in-frame clones, though not all of them. The table lists 150,000 or so clones, roughly 86% of them singletons. Study outcomes and limitations: Per published reports, the classifier diagnosed cytomegalovirus status with high specificity and sensitivity.

The rearrangement links TRBV7-2 to TRBJ2-1; 7 positions agree with TRBD2. The sample consisted of PBMCs. The sequence derives from a human donor in good health. DNA of the CDR3: TGTGCCAGCAGCCCAACACCTCATCGAGCGGGATTGAACAATGAGCAGTTCTTC. Translated, it gives CASSPTPHRAGLNNEQFF.